This T cell receptor (beta chain) was observed in a study of Ad26.COV2.S vaccination and SARS-CoV-2 variants. As for the study in general: Ad26.COV2.S arm of COV1001 included the donor. Intramuscular Ad26.COV2.S doses were given once or twice, 56 days apart.

TCRdb keeps only in-frame clones here, not all; method: immunoSEQ multiplex PCR. The sample comprises approximately 420,000 clones, 70% to 90% of which are singletons, and approximately 4% rests with the top ten. The CDR3 totals 15 residues. CDR1 is MNHEY and CDR2 is SMNVEV in the germline V gene (reference sequence). V was trimmed by 7 bases and J by 0 bases, leaving 13 bases between them. Specified treatment: 19 received Ad26.COV2.S at low or high dose, single or two shots; a few received placebo; per-sample allocation not given. The samples date from day 63 after the first vaccine or placebo injection.

This chain links TRBV27 with TRBJ1-5; possible D gene TRBD1, 6 bases. The sequence came from a person aged 18-65 years who received the Ad26.COV2.S COVID-19 vaccine or a placebo. The sequenced sample was peripheral blood, obtained in a trial of Ad26.COV2.S vaccine versus placebo. CDR3 nucleotides: TGTGCCAGCACCCCGACAGGCGATAGCAATCAGCCCCAGCATTTT. Translation gives CASTPTGDSNQPQHF.